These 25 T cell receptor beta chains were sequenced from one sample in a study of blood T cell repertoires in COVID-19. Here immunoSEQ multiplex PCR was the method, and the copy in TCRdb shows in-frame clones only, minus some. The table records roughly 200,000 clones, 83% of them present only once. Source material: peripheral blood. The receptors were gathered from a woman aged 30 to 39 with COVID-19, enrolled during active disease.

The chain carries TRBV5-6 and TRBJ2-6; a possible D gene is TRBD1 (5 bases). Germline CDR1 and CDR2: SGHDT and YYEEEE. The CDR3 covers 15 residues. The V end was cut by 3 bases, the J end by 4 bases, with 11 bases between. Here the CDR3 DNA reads TGTGCCAGCAGCTCTTATGGGGCGGGGGCCAACGTCCTGACTTTC. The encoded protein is CASSSYGAGANVLTF.

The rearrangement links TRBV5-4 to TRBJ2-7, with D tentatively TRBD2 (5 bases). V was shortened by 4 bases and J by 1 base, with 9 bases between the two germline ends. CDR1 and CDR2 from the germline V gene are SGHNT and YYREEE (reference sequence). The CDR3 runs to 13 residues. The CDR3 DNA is TGTGCCAGCAGCCAACGCGGGTCCTACGAGCAGTACTTC. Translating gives CASSQRGSYEQYF.

The CDR3 spells CATSSTGGTHGYTF. DNA for the CDR3: TGTGCCACCAGCTCGACAGGGGGGACTCATGGCTACACCTTC. This rearrangement joins TRBV24-1 to TRBJ1-2, with 9 bases fitting TRBD1. This CDR3 is built from 14 residues. Germline V gene sequence: CDR1 KGHDR, CDR2 SFDVKD. Losses at the gene ends were 7 bases for V and 6 bases for J; bases not matched to a gene: 8.

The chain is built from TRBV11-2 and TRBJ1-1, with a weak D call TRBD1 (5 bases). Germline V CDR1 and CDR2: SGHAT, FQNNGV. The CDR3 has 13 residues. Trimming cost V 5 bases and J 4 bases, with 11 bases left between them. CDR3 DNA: TGTGCCAGCAGCCCAGCAGGGTTCACTGAAGCTTTCTTT. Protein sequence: CASSPAGFTEAFF.

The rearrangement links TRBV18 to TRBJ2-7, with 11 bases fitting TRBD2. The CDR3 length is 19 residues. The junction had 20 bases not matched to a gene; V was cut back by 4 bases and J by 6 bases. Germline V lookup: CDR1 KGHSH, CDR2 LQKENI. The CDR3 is CASSLLSPQTSGKMSEQYF. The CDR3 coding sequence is TGTGCCAGCTCACTACTCTCCCCACAGACTAGCGGGAAAATGAGCGAGCAGTACTTC.

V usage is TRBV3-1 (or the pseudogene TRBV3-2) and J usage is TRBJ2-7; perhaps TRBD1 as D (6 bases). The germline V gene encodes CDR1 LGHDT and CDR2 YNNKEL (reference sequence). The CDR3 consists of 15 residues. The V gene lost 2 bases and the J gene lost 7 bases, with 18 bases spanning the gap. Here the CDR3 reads CASSQTNTGMREQYF. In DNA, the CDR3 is TGTGCCAGCAGCCAAACAAACACAGGGATGCGGGAGCAGTACTTC.

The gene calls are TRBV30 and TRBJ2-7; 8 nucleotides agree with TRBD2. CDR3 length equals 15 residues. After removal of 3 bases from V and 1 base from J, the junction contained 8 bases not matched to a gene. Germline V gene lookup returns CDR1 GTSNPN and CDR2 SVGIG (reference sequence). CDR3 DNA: TGTGCCTGGAGGGGAGCGGGAGCCTTATCCTACGAGCAGTACTTC. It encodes CAWRGAGALSYEQYF.

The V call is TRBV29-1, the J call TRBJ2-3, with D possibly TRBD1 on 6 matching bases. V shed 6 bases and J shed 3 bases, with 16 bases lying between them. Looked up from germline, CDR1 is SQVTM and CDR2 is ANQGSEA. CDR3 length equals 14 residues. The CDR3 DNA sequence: TGCAGCGTCGATAGGACAGTGGTAACAGATACGCAGTATTTT. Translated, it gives CSVDRTVVTDTQYF.

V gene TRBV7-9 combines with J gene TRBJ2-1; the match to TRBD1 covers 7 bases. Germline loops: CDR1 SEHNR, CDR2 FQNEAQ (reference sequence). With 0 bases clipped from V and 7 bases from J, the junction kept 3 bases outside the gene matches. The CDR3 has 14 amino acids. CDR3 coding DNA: TGTGCCAGCAGCTTAGCCGACAGGGTAAATGAGCAGTTCTTC. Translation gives CASSLADRVNEQFF.

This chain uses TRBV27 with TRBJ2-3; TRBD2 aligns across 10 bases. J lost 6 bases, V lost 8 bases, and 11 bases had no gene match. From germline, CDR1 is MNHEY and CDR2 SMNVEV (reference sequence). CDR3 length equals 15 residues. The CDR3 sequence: CASRRTSGPGDTQYF. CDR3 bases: TGTGCCAGCCGAAGGACTAGCGGACCGGGGGATACGCAGTATTTT.

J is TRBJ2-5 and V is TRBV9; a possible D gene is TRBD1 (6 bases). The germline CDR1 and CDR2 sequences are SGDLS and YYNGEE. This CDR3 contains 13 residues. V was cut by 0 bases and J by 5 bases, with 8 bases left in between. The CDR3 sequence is CASSVDTGETQYF. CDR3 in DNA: TGTGCCAGCAGCGTAGATACAGGGGAGACCCAGTACTTC. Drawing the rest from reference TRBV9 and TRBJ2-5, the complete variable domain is DSGVTQTPKHLITATGQRVTLRCSPRSGDLSVYWYQQSLDQGLQFLIQYYNGEERAKGNILERFSAQQFPDLHSELNLSSLELGDSALYFCASSVDTGETQYFGPGTRLLVL.

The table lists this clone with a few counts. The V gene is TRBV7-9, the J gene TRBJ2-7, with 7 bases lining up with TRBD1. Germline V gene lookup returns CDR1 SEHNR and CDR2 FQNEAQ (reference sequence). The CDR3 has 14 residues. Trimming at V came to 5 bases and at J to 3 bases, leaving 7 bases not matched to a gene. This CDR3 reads CASSPPGGIYEQYF. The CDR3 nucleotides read TGTGCCAGCAGCCCCCCAGGGGGTATCTACGAGCAGTACTTC. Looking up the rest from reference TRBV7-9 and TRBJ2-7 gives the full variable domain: DTGVSQNPRHKITKRGQNVTFRCDPISEHNRLYWYRQTLGQGPEFLTYFQNEAQLEKSRLLSDRFSAERPKGSFSTLEIQRTEQGDSAMYLCASSPPGGIYEQYFGPGTRLTVT.

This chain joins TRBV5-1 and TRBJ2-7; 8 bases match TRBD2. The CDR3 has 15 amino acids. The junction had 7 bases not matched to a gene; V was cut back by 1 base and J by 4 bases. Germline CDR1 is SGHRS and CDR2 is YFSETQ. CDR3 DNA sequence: TGCGCCAGCAGCTTGACCGGGGGGGCCGGGTACGAGCAGTACTTC. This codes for CASSLTGGAGYEQYF.

The CDR3 reads CASAANRGYQETQYF. Here the CDR3 DNA reads TGTGCCAGCGCAGCAAACAGGGGATACCAAGAGACCCAGTACTTC. J is TRBJ2-5 and V is TRBV19; 7 nucleotides match TRBD1. Germline loops: CDR1 LNHDA, CDR2 SQIVND (reference sequence). Trimming removed 9 bases from V and 0 bases from J; junction bases left unmatched: 10. The CDR3 consists of 15 residues.

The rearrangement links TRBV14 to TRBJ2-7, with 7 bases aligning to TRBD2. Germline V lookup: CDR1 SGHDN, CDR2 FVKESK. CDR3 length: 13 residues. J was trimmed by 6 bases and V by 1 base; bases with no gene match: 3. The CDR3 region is CASSQVPGGEQYF. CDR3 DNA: TGTGCCAGCAGCCAAGTCCCGGGGGGCGAGCAGTACTTC.

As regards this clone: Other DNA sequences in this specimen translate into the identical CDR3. CDR3 in amino acids: CASSQPGQGNYEQYF. The DNA for the CDR3 is TGCGCCAGCAGCCAACCGGGACAGGGGAACTACGAGCAGTACTTC. The rearrangement links TRBV4-1 to TRBJ2-7; 10 bases map to TRBD1. The J segment lost 3 bases and the V segment lost 2 bases, leaving 4 bases of the junction unmatched. CDR3 length: 15 residues. Germline CDR1 reads MGHRA; CDR2 reads YSYEKL.

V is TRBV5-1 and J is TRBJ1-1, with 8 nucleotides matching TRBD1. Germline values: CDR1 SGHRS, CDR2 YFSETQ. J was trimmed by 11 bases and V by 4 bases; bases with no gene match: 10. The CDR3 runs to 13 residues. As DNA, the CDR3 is TGCGCCAGCAGCAAACCCGACAGGGACAGGGCTTTCTTT. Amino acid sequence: CASSKPDRDRAFF.

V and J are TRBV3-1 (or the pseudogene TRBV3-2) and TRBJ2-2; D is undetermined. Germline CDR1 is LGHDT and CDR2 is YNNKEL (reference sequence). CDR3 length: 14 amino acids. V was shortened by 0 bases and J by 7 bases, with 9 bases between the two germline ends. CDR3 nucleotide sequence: TGTGCCAGCAGCCAAGATAAAGCGAACGGGGAGCTGTTTTTT. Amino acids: CASSQDKANGELFF.

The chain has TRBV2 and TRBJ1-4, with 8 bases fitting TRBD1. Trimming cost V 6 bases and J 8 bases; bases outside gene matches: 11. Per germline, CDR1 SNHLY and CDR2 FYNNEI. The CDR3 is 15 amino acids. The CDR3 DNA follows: TGTGCCAGCAGGACCTTACGCAGGGGGCAAGAAAAACTGTTTTTT. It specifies CASRTLRRGQEKLFF.

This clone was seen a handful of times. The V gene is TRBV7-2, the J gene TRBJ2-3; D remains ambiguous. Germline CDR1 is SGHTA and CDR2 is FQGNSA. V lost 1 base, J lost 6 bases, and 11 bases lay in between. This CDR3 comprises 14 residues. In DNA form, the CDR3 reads TGTGCCAGCAGCTTAGGGATTCTAGGTGATACGCAGTATTTT. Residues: CASSLGILGDTQYF. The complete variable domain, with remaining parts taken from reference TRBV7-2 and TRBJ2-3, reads GAGVSQSPSNKVTEKGKDVELRCDPISGHTALYWYRQSLGQGLEFLIYFQGNSAPDKSGLPSDRFSAERTGGSVSTLTIQRTQQEDSAVYLCASSLGILGDTQYFGPGTRLTVL.

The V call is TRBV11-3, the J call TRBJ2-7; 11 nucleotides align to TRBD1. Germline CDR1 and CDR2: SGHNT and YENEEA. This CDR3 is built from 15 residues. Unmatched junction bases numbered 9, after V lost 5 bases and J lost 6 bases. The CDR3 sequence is CASSQTGQGVPEQYF. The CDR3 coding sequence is TGTGCCAGCAGCCAGACGGGACAGGGGGTACCCGAGCAGTACTTC. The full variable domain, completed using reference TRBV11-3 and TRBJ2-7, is EAGVVQSPRYKIIEKKQPVAFWCNPISGHNTLYWYLQNLGQGPELLIRYENEEAVDDSQLPKDRFSAERLKGVDSTLKIQPAELGDSAVYLCASSQTGQGVPEQYFGPGTRLTVT.

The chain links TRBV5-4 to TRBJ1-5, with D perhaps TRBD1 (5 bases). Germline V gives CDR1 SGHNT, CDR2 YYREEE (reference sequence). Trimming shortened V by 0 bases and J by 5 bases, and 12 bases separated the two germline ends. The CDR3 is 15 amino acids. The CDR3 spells CASSLGPGWDQPQHF. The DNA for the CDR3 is TGTGCCAGCAGCTTGGGTCCAGGGTGGGATCAGCCCCAGCATTTT.

CDR3 loop: CASSLGTGGSPLHF. The CDR3 region has the DNA TGTGCCAGCAGCCTCGGGACAGGGGGATCACCCCTCCACTTT. The rearrangement links TRBV7-3 to TRBJ1-6, with TRBD1 matching 11 bases. V lost 5 bases, J lost 10 bases, and 4 bases stayed unmatched. CDR1 is SGHTA, CDR2 FQGTGA, per germline. The CDR3 extends over 14 amino acids.

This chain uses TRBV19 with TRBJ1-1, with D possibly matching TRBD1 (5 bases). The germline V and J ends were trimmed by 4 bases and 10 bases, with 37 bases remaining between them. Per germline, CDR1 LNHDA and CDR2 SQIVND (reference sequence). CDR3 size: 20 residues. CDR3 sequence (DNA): TGTGCCAGTAGTACAGGGCGTGTCCCAAGCGCGGGACTCGTTGGATCGACAGCTTTCTTT. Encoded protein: CASSTGRVPSAGLVGSTAFF.

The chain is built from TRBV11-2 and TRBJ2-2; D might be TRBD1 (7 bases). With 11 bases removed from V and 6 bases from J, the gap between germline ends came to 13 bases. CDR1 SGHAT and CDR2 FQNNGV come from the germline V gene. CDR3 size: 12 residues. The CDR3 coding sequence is TGTGCCTTAAGGAGGGGGCCCGGGGAGCTGTTTTTT. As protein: CALRRGPGELFF.